These T cell receptor beta chains were read from a single sample in a study of blood T cell repertoires in COVID-19. Only in-frame clones appear in the TCRdb table, and some are missing; sequencing was by immunoSEQ multiplex PCR. Among tens of thousands of clones listed, about 81% were seen once. The sequenced sample was peripheral blood. These receptors were collected from a human donor in a cohort sampled during active COVID-19. The CDR3 runs from the conserved cysteine through the conserved F or W. A D gene is named only where the DNA matches it firmly. Size tells how often a clone was seen (once, few, many) or the class of an expanded clone, and some rows leave it out.

>NA|TRBJ2-3|TRBV4-2|TRBD2
CASSQVFPSGYTDTQYF
TGTGCCAGCAGCCAAGTCTTCCCTAGCGGGTACACAGATACGCAGTATTTT
>NA|TRBJ2-4|TRBV5-1|TRBD2
CASSLGTSGIGGRNIQYF
TGCGCCAGCAGCTTGGGGACTAGCGGGATTGGAGGGAGAAACATTCAGTACTTC
>NA|TRBJ2-2|TRBV7-3|NA
CASSPFGSANTGELFF
TGTGCCAGCAGCCCCTTCGGGTCCGCGAACACCGGGGAGCTGTTTTTT
>NA|TRBJ1-5|TRBV28|TRBD1
CASSLGGGDQPQHF
TGTGCCAGCAGTTTAGGAGGGGGCGATCAGCCCCAGCATTTT
>NA|TRBJ1-4|TRBV11-2|NA
CASSLAEGLGGKLFF
TGTGCCAGCAGCTTAGCTGAGGGGCTTGGGGGGAAACTGTTTTTT
>few|TRBJ2-7|TRBV28|TRBD2
CASSLIIAGGPYEQYF
TGTGCCAGCAGTTTAATCATCGCGGGAGGACCCTACGAGCAGTACTTC
>NA|TRBJ1-2|TRBV9|TRBD1
CASSVDQGAAYGYTF
TGTGCCAGCAGCGTAGATCAGGGGGCAGCCTATGGCTACACCTTC
>NA|TRBJ2-7|TRBV3-1/TRBV3-2|NA
CASSQDQGSSYEQYF
TGTGCCAGCAGCCAAGACCAGGGATCCTCCTACGAGCAGTACTTC
>NA|TRBJ2-1|TRBV24-1|TRBD2
CATSDLGGSGSNEQFF
TGTGCCACCAGTGATTTGGGGGGTAGCGGGAGTAATGAGCAGTTCTTC
>NA|TRBJ2-7|TRBV5-6|NA
CASSLNAGREQYF
TGTGCCAGCAGCTTGAACGCAGGTCGCGAGCAGTACTTC
>NA|TRBJ2-2|TRBV5-6|NA
CASSSRNTGELFF
TGTGCCAGCAGCTCTCGGAACACCGGGGAGCTGTTTTTT
>NA|TRBJ2-5|TRBV29-1|TRBD2
CSMAGTSEETQYF
TGCAGCATGGCCGGGACTAGTGAAGAGACCCAGTACTTC
>NA|TRBJ1-6|TRBV5-8|NA
CASSLEDYNSPLHF
TGTGCCAGCAGCTTAGAGGACTATAATTCACCCCTCCACTTT